A selection of T cell receptor beta chains follows, all from one sample in a study of blood T cell repertoires in COVID-19. TCRdb's copy holds only in-frame clones and misses some; the assay was immunoSEQ multiplex PCR. The table has some 250,000 clones, around 88% seen once; the top ten hold 8.8%. Sequenced: PBMCs or T cells enriched from blood (not recorded which). The receptors shown here come from a man in his forties who had recovered from COVID-19. The CDR3 runs from the conserved cysteine through the conserved F or W. Fields, in order: CDR3 DNA, CDR3 protein, clone size, J gene, D gene, V gene. A D gene is named only where the DNA matches it firmly. Rows may omit the clone size; those that give it use once, few, many or a size class.

TGTGCCAGCAGAGGGGACCAAGAGACCCAGTACTTC	CASRGDQETQYF	-	TRBJ2-5	-	TRBV2
TGTGCCAGCAGCGCTCAAGTAGGGACTAGCGGGGGTCTATACTTC	CASSAQVGTSGGLYF	-	TRBJ2-7	TRBD2	TRBV9
TGTGCCAGCTCACCACCCGGGACAGGGGCCAATCAGCCCCAGCATTTT	CASSPPGTGANQPQHF	-	TRBJ1-5	TRBD1	TRBV18
TGTGCCAGTAGTATCGGAGGGGTGGGGGGAGAGACCCAGTACTTC	CASSIGGVGGETQYF	-	TRBJ2-5	-	TRBV19
TGTGCCAGCAGCGTAGGACCGGGAGGGCCTTACGAGCAGTACTTC	CASSVGPGGPYEQYF	-	TRBJ2-7	TRBD2	TRBV9
TGTGCCAGCAGCTTAGACAGTAATAATGAAAAACTGTTTTTT	CASSLDSNNEKLFF	-	TRBJ1-4	-	TRBV13
TGTGCCAGCAGCCCCCTCGGGACAGGGATTGTAAGCTCCTACAATGAGCAGTTCTTC	CASSPLGTGIVSSYNEQFF	-	TRBJ2-1	TRBD1	TRBV7-9
TGTGCCAGCAGCTTGCGGGCGGGCCATAGCAATCAGCCCCAGCATTTT	CASSLRAGHSNQPQHF	-	TRBJ1-5	-	TRBV5-6
TGTGCCAGCTCACCACTCCAGGGCTACAATCAGCCCCAGCATTTT	CASSPLQGYNQPQHF	-	TRBJ1-5	-	TRBV18
TGTGCCAGCAGCTTTGGGGGGGCCGATGAGCAGTTCTTC	CASSFGGADEQFF	-	TRBJ2-1	-	TRBV5-4
TGTGCCAGCAGTGAGCTACTAGCGATCGGGGAGCTGTTTTTT	CASSELLAIGELFF	-	TRBJ2-2	TRBD2	TRBV6-1
TGTGCCAGCAGTGAACCCGCAGGGCTAATCTGGGATGAAAAACTGTTTTTT	CASSEPAGLIWDEKLFF	few	TRBJ1-4	-	TRBV6-1
TGTGCCAGCAGCTTAGGAGTGGGGAGCTCCTACAATGAGCAGTTCTTC	CASSLGVGSSYNEQFF	-	TRBJ2-1	-	TRBV7-8
TGTGCCAGCAGCCGGGGGGGAGGAGGGGCCAACGTCCTGACTTTC	CASSRGGGGANVLTF	few	TRBJ2-6	TRBD2	TRBV6-5
TGTGCCAGCAGTTCGGACAGGGGAGAAAAACTGTTTTTT	CASSSDRGEKLFF	-	TRBJ1-4	TRBD1	TRBV6-5
TGTGCCACCAGCAGAGAGGCAGGGGGCCTCACTGAAGCTTTCTTT	CATSREAGGLTEAFF	-	TRBJ1-1	TRBD1	TRBV15
TGTGCCAGCAGTTTGCAGGGCTATGGCTACACCTTC	CASSLQGYGYTF	-	TRBJ1-2	-	TRBV12-3/TRBV12-4
TGTGCCAGCAGCCTCATAACGGGACAGACCTACACCGGGGAGCTGTTTTTT	CASSLITGQTYTGELFF	-	TRBJ2-2	TRBD1	TRBV7-8
TGTGCCAGTAGTATGGGTACAGGACCCTACGAACAGTACTTC	CASSMGTGPYEQYF	-	TRBJ2-7	-	TRBV19
TGCGCCAGCAGCTTGACTGGGGGCGGCGGTCAGCCCCAGCATTTT	CASSLTGGGGQPQHF	-	TRBJ1-5	-	TRBV5-1
TGTGCCAGCACCGAAGGGACAGTCCAGGGAGAGACCCAGTACTTC	CASTEGTVQGETQYF	-	TRBJ2-5	TRBD1	TRBV7-2
TGTGCCAGCAAAGATACGGCTTCAGCGGGAGTTTATTTGGATACGCAGTATTTT	CASKDTASAGVYLDTQYF	-	TRBJ2-3	TRBD2	TRBV28
TGTGCCATCAGTGACGGAGGAGGGATGGACACTGAAGCTTTCTTT	CAISDGGGMDTEAFF	-	TRBJ1-1	-	TRBV10-3
TGTGCCAGCAGCTTAGTCGGTTCCGGACAGGGGGCCTACGAGCAGTACTTC	CASSLVGSGQGAYEQYF	few	TRBJ2-7	TRBD1	TRBV7-9
TGTGCCAGCTCACCAACCCAGCGGGAGAGCACCGGGGAGCTGTTTTTT	CASSPTQRESTGELFF	-	TRBJ2-2	TRBD2	TRBV18
TGTGCCAGCAGTTCCCGAGACAGGGGGAACACTGAAGCTTTCTTT	CASSSRDRGNTEAFF	-	TRBJ1-1	TRBD1	TRBV6-2/TRBV6-3
TGTGCCAGCAGCCCCGGGACAGGGTTGGGCAATCAGCCCCAGCATTTT	CASSPGTGLGNQPQHF	-	TRBJ1-5	TRBD1	TRBV3-1/TRBV3-2
TGTGCCAGTAGTATAGACAGTTCTGGAAACACCATATATTTT	CASSIDSSGNTIYF	-	TRBJ1-3	-	TRBV19
TGTGCCAGCAGCTTTACTAGTGGTTCATCAGATACGCAGTATTTT	CASSFTSGSSDTQYF	once	TRBJ2-3	-	TRBV11-2
TGTGCCAGTAGTCCGACCAGTGTTGGGACAGGTGCCCAGACCCAGTACTTC	CASSPTSVGTGAQTQYF	-	TRBJ2-5	TRBD1	TRBV19
TGTGCCAGCAGCCAAGTAAGAGCGGGGCGCACAGATACGCAGTATTTT	CASSQVRAGRTDTQYF	-	TRBJ2-3	TRBD2	TRBV14
TGCGCCAGCAGCTTGGCCGCACAGGGGACTGGAAACACCATATATTTT	CASSLAAQGTGNTIYF	-	TRBJ1-3	TRBD1	TRBV5-1
TGTGCCAGCAGCTACACGTCGACTAACTATGGCTACACCTTC	CASSYTSTNYGYTF	once	TRBJ1-2	-	TRBV7-8
TGCGCCAGCAGCGTGACCGGGACAACGACCTACAATGAGCAGTTCTTC	CASSVTGTTTYNEQFF	-	TRBJ2-1	-	TRBV5-1
TGTGCCAGCAGTGAATCGGGACTAGCGGGTCGGGCGGGGTTCTTC	CASSESGLAGRAGFF	-	TRBJ2-1	TRBD2	TRBV6-1
TGTGCCAGTAGTATTACTAGCGGGAGGGACCCAGGGGAGCTGTTTTTT	CASSITSGRDPGELFF	-	TRBJ2-2	TRBD2	TRBV19
TGTGCCAGCAGGCCCGAGGACACCCTTGGGAACATTCAGTACTTC	CASRPEDTLGNIQYF	-	TRBJ2-4	-	TRBV6-5
TGTGCCAGCTCACCGCAAGGTAGCGGCGTAACCTACGAGCAGTACTTC	CASSPQGSGVTYEQYF	-	TRBJ2-7	-	TRBV18
TGTGCCTGGAGTGAAGACAGGGGGCCTTGGTATGAAAAACTGTTTTTT	CAWSEDRGPWYEKLFF	-	TRBJ1-4	TRBD1	TRBV30
TGTGCCAGCTCACCGCTGGACAGGTTGGAGCAGTACTTC	CASSPLDRLEQYF	-	TRBJ2-7	TRBD1	TRBV18
TGCGCCAGCAGCCAACATAAGATCCTCCGACTAGCGGAGGATCTAGCCAAAAACATTCAGTACTTC	CASSQHKILRLAEDLAKNIQYF	-	TRBJ2-4	TRBD2	TRBV4-1
TGTGCCAGCAAAGGGACAGGGGGCTACAATCAGCCCCAGCATTTT	CASKGTGGYNQPQHF	-	TRBJ1-5	TRBD1	TRBV27
TGTGCCAGCAGCAAACAAACAGGGGTGGTCGCCCTTTTCTACAATGAGCAGTTCTTC	CASSKQTGVVALFYNEQFF	once	TRBJ2-1	-	TRBV21-1
TGTGCCAGCAGCCTCCAGGGGGCGGTGGTTTTT	CASSLQGAVVF	-	TRBJ1-4	TRBD1	TRBV7-9
TGTGCCAGCTCACCAAACAACCCCAATCAGCCCCAGCATTTT	CASSPNNPNQPQHF	-	TRBJ1-5	-	TRBV18